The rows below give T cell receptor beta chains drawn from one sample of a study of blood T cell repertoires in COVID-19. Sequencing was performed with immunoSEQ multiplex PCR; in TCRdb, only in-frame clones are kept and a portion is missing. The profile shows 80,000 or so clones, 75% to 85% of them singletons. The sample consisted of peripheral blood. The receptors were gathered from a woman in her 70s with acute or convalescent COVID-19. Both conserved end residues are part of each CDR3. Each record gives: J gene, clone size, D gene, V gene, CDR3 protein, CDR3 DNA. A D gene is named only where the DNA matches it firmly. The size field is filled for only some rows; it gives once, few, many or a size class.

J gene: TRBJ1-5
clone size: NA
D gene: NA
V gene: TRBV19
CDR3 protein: CASSIGGDGTQPQHF
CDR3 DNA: TGTGCCAGTAGTATCGGCGGGGACGGGACGCAGCCCCAGCATTTT

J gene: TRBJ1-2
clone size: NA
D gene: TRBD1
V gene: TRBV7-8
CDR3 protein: CASSRYPGQGNYGYTF
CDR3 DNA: TGTGCCAGCAGCCGATATCCGGGACAGGGCAACTATGGCTACACCTTC

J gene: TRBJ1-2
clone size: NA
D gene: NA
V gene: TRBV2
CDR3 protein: CASSEGAENYGYTF
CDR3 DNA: TGTGCCAGCAGTGAAGGGGCAGAAAATTATGGCTACACCTTC

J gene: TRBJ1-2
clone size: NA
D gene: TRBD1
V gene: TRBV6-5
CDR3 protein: CASSWRDRAFYGYTF
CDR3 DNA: TGTGCCAGCAGTTGGCGGGACAGGGCTTTCTATGGCTACACCTTC

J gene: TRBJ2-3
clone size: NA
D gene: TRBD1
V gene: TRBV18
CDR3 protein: CASSPRVGTATDTQYF
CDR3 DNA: TGTGCCAGCTCACCCCGCGTGGGGACAGCTACAGATACGCAGTATTTT

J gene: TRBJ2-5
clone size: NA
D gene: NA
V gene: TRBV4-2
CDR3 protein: CASSQDLVQETQYF
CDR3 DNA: TGTGCCAGCAGCCAAGACCTAGTACAAGAGACCCAGTACTTC

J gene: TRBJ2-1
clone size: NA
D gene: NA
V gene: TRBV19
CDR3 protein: CASSIVAGANEQFF
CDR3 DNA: TGTGCCAGTAGTATAGTGGCAGGGGCCAATGAGCAGTTCTTC

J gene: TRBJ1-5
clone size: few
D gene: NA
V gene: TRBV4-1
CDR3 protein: CASSHLTGKNQPQHF
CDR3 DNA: TGCGCCAGCAGCCACCTGACAGGAAAAAATCAGCCCCAGCATTTT

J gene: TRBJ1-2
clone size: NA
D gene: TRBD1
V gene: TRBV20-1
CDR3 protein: CSASGQGNYGYTF
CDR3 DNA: TGCAGTGCTAGTGGACAGGGGAACTATGGCTACACCTTC

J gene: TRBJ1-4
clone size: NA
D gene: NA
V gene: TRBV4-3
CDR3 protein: CASSQESGVGEKLFF
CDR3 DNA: TGCGCCAGCAGCCAAGAATCAGGGGTGGGGGAAAAACTGTTTTTT

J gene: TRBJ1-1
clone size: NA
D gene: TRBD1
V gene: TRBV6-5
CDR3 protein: CASNLRGQGTEAFF
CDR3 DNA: TGTGCCAGCAACCTCAGGGGGCAGGGCACTGAAGCTTTCTTT

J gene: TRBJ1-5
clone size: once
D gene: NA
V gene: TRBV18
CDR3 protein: CASSTDINQPQHF
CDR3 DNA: TGTGCCAGCTCGACGGACATAAATCAGCCCCAGCATTTT

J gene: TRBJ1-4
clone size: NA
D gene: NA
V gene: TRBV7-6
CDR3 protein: CASSLGSGGSGEKLFF
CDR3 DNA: TGTGCCAGCAGCTTGGGGTCTGGGGGCAGTGGCGAAAAACTGTTTTTT

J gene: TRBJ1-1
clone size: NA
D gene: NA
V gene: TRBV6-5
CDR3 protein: CASSYTRFAEAFF
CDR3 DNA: TGTGCCAGCAGTTACACGAGGTTCGCTGAAGCTTTCTTT

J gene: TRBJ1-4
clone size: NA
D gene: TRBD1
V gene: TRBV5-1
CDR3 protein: CASSLTGGLEKLFF
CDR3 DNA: TGCGCCAGCAGCTTGACAGGGGGTTTAGAAAAACTGTTTTTT

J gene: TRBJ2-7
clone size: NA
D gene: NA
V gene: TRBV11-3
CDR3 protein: CASSLDSQGGYEQYF
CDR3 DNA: TGTGCCAGCAGCTTAGATAGCCAGGGGGGTTACGAGCAGTACTTC

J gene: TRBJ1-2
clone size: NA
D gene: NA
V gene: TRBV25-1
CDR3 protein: CASSESTGYGYTF
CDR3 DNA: TGTGCCAGCAGTGAATCGACAGGCTATGGCTACACCTTC

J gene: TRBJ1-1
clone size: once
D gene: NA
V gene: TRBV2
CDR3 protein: CASSPTQGLTNTEAFF
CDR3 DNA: TGTGCCAGCAGTCCCACGCAGGGCTTGACAAACACTGAAGCTTTCTTT

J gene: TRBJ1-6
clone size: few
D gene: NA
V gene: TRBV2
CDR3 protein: CASRQDRYNSPLHF
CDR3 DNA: TGTGCCAGCAGGCAAGACAGGTATAATTCACCCCTCCACTTT

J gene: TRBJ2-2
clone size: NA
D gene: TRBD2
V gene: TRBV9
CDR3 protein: CASSVEGTSGAGELFF
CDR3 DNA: TGTGCCAGCAGCGTAGAGGGGACTAGCGGGGCTGGGGAGCTGTTTTTT

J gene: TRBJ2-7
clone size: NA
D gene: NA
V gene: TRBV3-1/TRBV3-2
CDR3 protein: CASSQEGASYEQYF
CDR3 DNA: TGTGCCAGCAGCCAAGAAGGGGCCTCCTACGAGCAGTACTTC

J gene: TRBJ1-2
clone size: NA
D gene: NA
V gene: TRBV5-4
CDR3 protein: CASSLGGDTNYGYTF
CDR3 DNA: TGTGCCAGCAGCTTGGGAGGGGACACTAACTATGGCTACACCTTC

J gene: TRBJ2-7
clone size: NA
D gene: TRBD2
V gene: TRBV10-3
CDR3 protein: CAISDSAGVGEQYF
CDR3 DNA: TGTGCCATCAGTGACTCGGCGGGAGTGGGCGAGCAGTACTTC

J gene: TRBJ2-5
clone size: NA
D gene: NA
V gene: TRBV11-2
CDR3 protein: CASSVDSQETQYF
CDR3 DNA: TGTGCCAGCAGCGTAGACAGCCAAGAGACCCAGTACTTC

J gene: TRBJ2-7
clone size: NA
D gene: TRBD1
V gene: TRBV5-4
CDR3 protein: CASSLGRTGGTYEQYF
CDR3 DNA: TGTGCCAGCAGCTTGGGAAGGACAGGGGGAACCTACGAGCAGTACTTC

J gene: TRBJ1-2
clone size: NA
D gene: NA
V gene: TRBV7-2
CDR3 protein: CASSFDRGWGYTF
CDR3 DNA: TGTGCCAGCAGCTTTGATCGGGGGTGGGGCTACACCTTC

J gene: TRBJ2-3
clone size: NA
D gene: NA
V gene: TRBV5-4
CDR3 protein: CASSLEGPGVTQYF
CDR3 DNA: TGTGCCAGCAGCTTGGAGGGGCCTGGGGTTACGCAGTATTTT

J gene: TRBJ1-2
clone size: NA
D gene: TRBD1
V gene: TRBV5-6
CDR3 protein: CASSTEGGQAIYGYTF
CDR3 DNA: TGTGCCAGCAGTACGGAGGGGGGACAGGCCATCTATGGCTACACCTTC

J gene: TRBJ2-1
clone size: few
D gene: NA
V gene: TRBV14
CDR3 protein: CASSPSVYEQFF
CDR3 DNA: TGTGCCAGCAGCCCGTCGGTCTATGAGCAGTTCTTC

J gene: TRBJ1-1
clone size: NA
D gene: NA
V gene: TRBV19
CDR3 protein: CASSGGVGATEAFF
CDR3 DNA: TGTGCCAGCTCCGGAGGGGTAGGGGCGACTGAAGCTTTCTTT

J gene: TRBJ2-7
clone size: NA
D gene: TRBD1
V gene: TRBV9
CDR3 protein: CASSVGTGSSYEQYF
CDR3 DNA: TGTGCCAGCAGCGTAGGGACAGGGTCCTCCTACGAGCAGTACTTC

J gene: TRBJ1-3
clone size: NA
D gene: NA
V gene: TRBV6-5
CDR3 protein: CASSPSLYKNTIYF
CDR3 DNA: TGTGCCAGCAGTCCCTCACTATATAAAAACACCATATATTTT

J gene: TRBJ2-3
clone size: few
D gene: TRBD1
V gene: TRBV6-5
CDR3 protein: CASLFRTGDAQYF
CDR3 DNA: TGTGCCAGCCTCTTCCGGACAGGGGATGCGCAGTATTTT